Listed below are T cell receptor beta chains from one sample, sequenced in a study of blood T cell repertoires in COVID-19. The method was immunoSEQ multiplex PCR; TCRdb's version includes in-frame clones alone and lacks a portion of them. The sample consists of some 150,000 clones, 80% to 90% of them appearing once. Sample: peripheral blood. The receptors derive from a woman aged 55-75 years with active COVID-19. The CDR3 runs from the conserved cysteine through the conserved F or W. D genes are given only for firm matches. Not every row has a clone size; where given, it reads once, few, many or a size class.

cdr3_aa: CASSIIGGEIYEQYF
cdr3_nt: TGTGCCAGCAGCATTATCGGAGGGGAGATCTACGAGCAGTACTTC
d_call: -
j_call: TRBJ2-7
clone_size: -
v_call: TRBV11-2

cdr3_aa: CASSYDWDNSPLHF
cdr3_nt: TGTGCCAGCAGTTACGACTGGGATAATTCACCCCTCCACTTT
d_call: -
j_call: TRBJ1-6
clone_size: -
v_call: TRBV6-5

cdr3_aa: CASSVGNGAADTQYF
cdr3_nt: TGTGCCAGCAGCGTAGGTAATGGGGCTGCAGATACGCAGTATTTT
d_call: -
j_call: TRBJ2-3
clone_size: once
v_call: TRBV9

cdr3_aa: CASSHCSGGRASEQYF
cdr3_nt: TGCGCCAGCAGTCACTGCTCCGGCGGGAGGGCCAGCGAGCAGTACTTC
d_call: TRBD2
j_call: TRBJ2-7
clone_size: -
v_call: TRBV23-1

cdr3_aa: CASSPPGLAGGNEQFF
cdr3_nt: TGTGCCAGCAGCCCTCCGGGACTAGCGGGAGGGAATGAGCAGTTCTTC
d_call: TRBD2
j_call: TRBJ2-1
clone_size: -
v_call: TRBV7-2

cdr3_aa: CASSLGTGAADTQYF
cdr3_nt: TGTGCCAGCAGCTTAGGGACAGGGGCAGCAGATACGCAGTATTTT
d_call: TRBD1
j_call: TRBJ2-3
clone_size: -
v_call: TRBV7-3

cdr3_aa: CASSPGGTYNEQFF
cdr3_nt: TGCGCCAGCAGCCCCGGGGGAACCTACAATGAGCAGTTCTTC
d_call: -
j_call: TRBJ2-1
clone_size: -
v_call: TRBV4-3

cdr3_aa: CASSFSGAHYEQYF
cdr3_nt: TGTGCCAGCAGTTTTTCTGGGGCCCACTACGAGCAGTACTTC
d_call: -
j_call: TRBJ2-7
clone_size: -
v_call: TRBV28

cdr3_aa: CACSRQSSYNEQFF
cdr3_nt: TGCGCCTGCTCAAGACAGAGCTCCTACAATGAGCAGTTCTTC
d_call: -
j_call: TRBJ2-1
clone_size: -
v_call: TRBV5-1

cdr3_aa: CASSPAGRSYEQYF
cdr3_nt: TGTGCCAGCTCCCCAGCGGGGAGGTCCTACGAGCAGTACTTC
d_call: TRBD2
j_call: TRBJ2-7
clone_size: -
v_call: TRBV28

cdr3_aa: CATSALTTGELFF
cdr3_nt: TGTGCCACCAGTGCCCTGACTACCGGGGAGCTGTTTTTT
d_call: -
j_call: TRBJ2-2
clone_size: few
v_call: TRBV24-1

cdr3_aa: CATSVLAGPGDTQYF
cdr3_nt: TGTGCCACCAGTGTACTAGCGGGCCCGGGCGATACGCAGTATTTT
d_call: TRBD2
j_call: TRBJ2-3
clone_size: -
v_call: TRBV24-1

cdr3_aa: CATGRSGDTDTQYF
cdr3_nt: TGTGCCACCGGGCGTAGCGGAGACACAGATACGCAGTATTTT
d_call: -
j_call: TRBJ2-3
clone_size: -
v_call: TRBV15

cdr3_aa: CASSPLMGQGGSYEQYF
cdr3_nt: TGTGCCAGCAGCCCGTTAATGGGACAGGGAGGTTCCTACGAGCAGTACTTC
d_call: TRBD1
j_call: TRBJ2-7
clone_size: -
v_call: TRBV5-6